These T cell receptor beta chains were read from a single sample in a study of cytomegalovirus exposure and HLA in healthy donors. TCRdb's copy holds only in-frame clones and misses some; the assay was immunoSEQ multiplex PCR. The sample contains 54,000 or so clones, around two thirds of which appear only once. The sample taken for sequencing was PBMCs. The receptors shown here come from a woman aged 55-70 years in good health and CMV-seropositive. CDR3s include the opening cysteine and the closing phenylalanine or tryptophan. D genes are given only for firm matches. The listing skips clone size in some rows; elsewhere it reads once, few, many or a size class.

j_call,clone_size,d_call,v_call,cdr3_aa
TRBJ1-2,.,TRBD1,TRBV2,CASSETGDGYTF
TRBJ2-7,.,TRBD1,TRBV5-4,CASSSGTGRAKQYF
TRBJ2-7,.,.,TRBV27,CAREGSSYEQYF
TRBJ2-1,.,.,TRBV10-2,CASTSSNEQFF
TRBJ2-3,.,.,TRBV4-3,CASSQDPGGDTDTQYF
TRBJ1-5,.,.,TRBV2,CASNPQSGSYQPQHF
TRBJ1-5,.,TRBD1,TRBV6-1,CASSEGVTGYQPQHF
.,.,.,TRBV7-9,CASSHSPYEQYF
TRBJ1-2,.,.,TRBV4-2,CASSQDPGDYGYTF
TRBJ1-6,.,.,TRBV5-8,CASSLMTVNSPLHF
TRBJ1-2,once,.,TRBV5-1,CASSLEGQASATF
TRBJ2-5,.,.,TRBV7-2,CASSKQGVGETQYF
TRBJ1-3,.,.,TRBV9,CASSVDGEVRRTIYF
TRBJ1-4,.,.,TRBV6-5,CASSPSNEKLFF
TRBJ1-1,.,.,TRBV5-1,CASSPGGGLEVTFF
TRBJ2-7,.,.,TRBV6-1,CASSEASGKSYEQYF
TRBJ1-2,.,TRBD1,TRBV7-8,CASSFDRGNDGYTF
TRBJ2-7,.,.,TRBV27,CASSFKGGAPQPYEQYF
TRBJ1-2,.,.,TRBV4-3,CASSQDLGGREAESYTF
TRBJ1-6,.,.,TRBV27,CASQGLYNSPLHF
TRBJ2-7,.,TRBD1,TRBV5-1,CASSSGGFYEQYF
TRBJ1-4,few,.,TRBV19,CASSIKAGIEKLFF
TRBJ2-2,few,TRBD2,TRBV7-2,CASSSGSGRVNAGELFF
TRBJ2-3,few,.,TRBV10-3,CAISELQVTDTQYF
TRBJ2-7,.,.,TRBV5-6,CASSLGGDEQYF
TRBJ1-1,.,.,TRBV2,CASSVLRENTEAFF
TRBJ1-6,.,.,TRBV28,CASSLVSSVSFNSPLHF
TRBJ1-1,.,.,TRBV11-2,CASSLEGIEAFF
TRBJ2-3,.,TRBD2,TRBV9,CASSVLAGPTDTQYF
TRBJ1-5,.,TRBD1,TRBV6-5,CAISGTGNQPQHF
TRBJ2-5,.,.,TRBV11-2,CASSRPPLTGQETQYF
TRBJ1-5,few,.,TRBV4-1,CASSSRTASDQPQHF
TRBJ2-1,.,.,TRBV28,CASSSSLMSAMEQFF
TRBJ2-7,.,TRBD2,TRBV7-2,CASSPTRGSNEQYF
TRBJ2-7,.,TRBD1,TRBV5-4,CASSLDRGRLSEQYF
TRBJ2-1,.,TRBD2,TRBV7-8,CASSRGGINEQFF
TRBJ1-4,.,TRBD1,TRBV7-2,CASSLTGGSEKLFF
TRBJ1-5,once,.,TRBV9,CASSGGTGNQPQHF
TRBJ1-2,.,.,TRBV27,CASSGGALVSGYTF